The 3 T cell receptor beta chains given below trace back to one sample, sequenced in a study of identifying expanded T cells in peripheral blood. The repertoire was sequenced with immunoSEQ multiplex PCR; TCRdb's copy has only in-frame clones and lacks some. The sample includes roughly 100,000 clones, about 91% of them seen just once. The sequenced sample consisted of blood. These TCRs come from a person aged 18-70 years in good health.

The chain couples TRBV5-1 to TRBJ2-5; D gene unclear. This CDR3 spans 13 amino acids. Trimming stripped 0 bases from V and 2 bases from J, with 5 bases between. CDR1 SGHRS and CDR2 YFSETQ come from the germline V gene. This CDR3 is CASSLVGQETQYF. As DNA, the CDR3 is TGCGCCAGCAGCTTGGTTGGTCAAGAGACCCAGTACTTC.

There are a few counts of this clone. The chain recombines TRBV14 with TRBJ2-7; 10 nucleotides agree with TRBD1. The trim removed 4 bases at V and 5 bases at J, leaving 8 bases unmatched. This CDR3 comprises 15 residues. Germline loops: CDR1 SGHDN, CDR2 FVKESK. The CDR3 nucleotides read TGTGCCAGCAGCCCCTGGGGACAGGGGTTCCACGAGCAGTACTTC. Translating gives CASSPWGQGFHEQYF.

The rearrangement uses TRBV6-6 and TRBJ2-5, with D possibly matching TRBD2 (5 bases). V lost 5 bases to trimming and J lost 4 bases, with 17 bases between them. CDR1 is MNHNY, CDR2 SVGAGI, per germline (reference sequence). The CDR3 covers 15 residues. CDR3 DNA sequence: TGTGCCAGCAGTATAGGGAGATCCTTTGGAGAGACCCAGTACTTC. Protein: CASSIGRSFGETQYF.